Listed here are 29 T cell receptor beta chains from one sample, sequenced in a study of cytomegalovirus exposure and HLA in healthy donors. With 60 Vbeta and 13 Jbeta primers, the PCR was carried out. Sequenced by immunoSEQ multiplex PCR; TCRdb stores in-frame clones only, minus some. The sample has approximately 170,000 clones, under 85% seen once. Material for sequencing was PBMCs. The receptors originated from a woman between 18 and 30 years old in good health and CMV-seropositive.

This chain connects TRBV7-6 to TRBJ2-2; no clear D. Trimming left V 6 bases short and J 3 bases short, with 23 bases between. CDR1 is SGHVS and CDR2 is FNYEAQ in the germline V gene. CDR3 length: 18 residues. The CDR3 loop reads CASSNFDAALRDTGELFF. The CDR3 DNA reads as TGTGCCAGCAGTAATTTTGACGCGGCTCTCCGAGACACCGGGGAGCTGTTTTTT.

CDR3 nucleotides: TGTGCCAGCAGCGTACCGGGACAGCGTGGAAACACCATATATTTT. This sequence encodes CASSVPGQRGNTIYF. The chain is built from TRBV7-2 and TRBJ1-3; 7 bases match TRBD1. With V trimmed by 5 bases and J by 3 bases, 7 bases remained unmatched. From germline, CDR1 is SGHTA and CDR2 FQGNSA. The CDR3 loop spans 15 amino acids.

The rearrangement uses TRBV19 and TRBJ2-1; TRBD2 matches 13 bases. CDR1 and CDR2 (germline): LNHDA, SQIVND (reference sequence). The CDR3 is 15 amino acids. The J segment lost 8 bases and the V segment lost 5 bases, leaving 6 bases of the junction unmatched. This chain's CDR3 is CASSETSGGYDEQFF. The DNA of the CDR3 is TGTGCCAGTAGTGAGACTAGCGGGGGGTATGATGAGCAGTTCTTC. The complete variable domain, with remaining parts taken from reference TRBV19 and TRBJ2-1, reads DGGITQSPKYLFRKEGQNVTLSCEQNLNHDAMYWYRQDPGQGLRLIYYSQIVNDFQKGDIAEGYSVSREKKESFPLTVTSAQKNPTAFYLCASSETSGGYDEQFFGPGTRLTVL.

Comment on this clone: In the same sample, other DNA sequences code for this CDR3. The gene calls are TRBV5-1 and TRBJ1-2; 10 bases match TRBD1. There are 14 residues in the CDR3. With V trimmed by 3 bases and J by 8 bases, 7 bases remained unmatched. Germline V lookup: CDR1 SGHRS, CDR2 YFSETQ. The CDR3 loop reads CASSSTGTGDGYTF. The DNA of the CDR3 is TGCGCCAGCAGCTCGACCGGGACAGGGGACGGCTACACCTTC.

The genes are TRBV9 and TRBJ1-2; 7 nucleotides line up with TRBD1. The CDR3 consists of 15 residues. The germline V gene has CDR1 SGDLS and CDR2 YYNGEE. The ends lost 0 bases at V and 2 bases at J; junction bases unmatched: 4. This CDR3 is CASSVGRGLNYGYTF. CDR3 DNA: TGTGCCAGCAGCGTAGGTAGGGGGCTCAACTATGGCTACACCTTC.

The V and J genes are TRBV27 and TRBJ2-7; 8 nucleotides line up with TRBD1. This CDR3 contains 14 residues. V was clipped by 6 bases and J by 3 bases; unmatched bases: 7. Germline V gives CDR1 MNHEY, CDR2 SMNVEV (reference sequence). This CDR3 reads CASSLTGVGYEQYF. CDR3 coding DNA: TGTGCCAGCAGCTTGACAGGGGTAGGCTACGAGCAGTACTTC.

The table lists this clone with a count of one. CDR3 protein: CASSSRGGKGYTF. DNA of the CDR3: TGTGCCAGCAGCTCCAGAGGCGGGAAGGGCTACACCTTC. The chain uses TRBV7-3 and TRBJ1-2; D call uncertain. V lost 4 bases, J lost 8 bases, and 14 bases lay in between. CDR1 is SGHTA, CDR2 FQGTGA, per germline. The CDR3 spans 13 residues.

The chain couples TRBV4-3 to TRBJ2-7; D is ambiguous. The CDR3 is made up of 14 amino acids. Trimming shortened V by 1 base and J by 2 bases, and 9 bases separated the two germline ends. Germline V CDR1 and CDR2: LGHNA, YSLEER. The DNA for the CDR3 is TGCGCCAGCAGCCAAGGTCAGGAAACCTACGAGCAGTACTTC. The encoded protein is CASSQGQETYEQYF.

The V gene is TRBV25-1, the J gene TRBJ2-2, with TRBD2 identical over 7 bases. With 4 bases clipped from V and 3 bases from J, the junction kept 5 bases outside the gene matches. Germline-derived CDR1 and CDR2 are MGHDK and SYGVNS. CDR3 length equals 15 residues. The CDR3 sequence: CASSGGGIYTGELFF. CDR3 bases: TGTGCCAGCAGTGGGGGGGGGATATACACCGGGGAGCTGTTTTTT.

The chain joins TRBV7-6 to TRBJ2-7, with 9 bases fitting TRBD1. V shed 4 bases and J 7 bases; nucleotides not matched to a gene: 11. Germline CDR1 is SGHVS and CDR2 is FNYEAQ. This CDR3 contains 15 residues. CDR3 sequence (DNA): TGTGCCAGCAGCTCCCCCGGGACAGGGTATAGGGAGCAGTACTTC. It is translated as CASSSPGTGYREQYF.

The chain links TRBV6-5 to TRBJ1-2; D is perhaps TRBD1 (5 bases). The V and J ends lost 6 bases and 7 bases respectively, with 18 bases between them. The CDR3 loop spans 14 amino acids. Germline assignment: CDR1 MNHEY and CDR2 SVGAGI. CDR3 coding DNA: TGTGCCAGCAGCAAGGAGGGAGGGGCGTCTGGCTACACCTTC. Translating gives CASSKEGGASGYTF.

The V call is TRBV5-1, the J call TRBJ2-2; 7 bases fit TRBD1. The V gene's germline CDR1 is SGHRS and CDR2 YFSETQ. The J segment lost 4 bases and the V segment lost 2 bases, leaving 5 bases of the junction unmatched. This CDR3 spans 15 amino acids. DNA of the CDR3: TGCGCCAGCAGCTTATTACAGGGGTCCACCGGGGAGCTGTTTTTT. This sequence encodes CASSLLQGSTGELFF.

This clone was picked up a small number of times. The chain recombines TRBV9 with TRBJ2-3; D gene ambiguous. CDR3 size: 13 residues. V was cut by 1 base and J by 3 bases, with 6 bases left in between. Per the germline V gene, CDR1 is SGDLS and CDR2 is YYNGEE. This chain's CDR3 is CASSVLTTDTQYF. In DNA form, the CDR3 reads TGTGCCAGCAGCGTACTAACGACAGATACGCAGTATTTT.

This chain links TRBV5-4 with TRBJ1-4, with D perhaps matching TRBD1 (5 bases). Looked up from germline, CDR1 is SGHNT and CDR2 is YYREEE (reference sequence). There are 14 residues in the CDR3. V was trimmed by 4 bases and J by 3 bases, leaving 10 bases between them. CDR3 nucleotides: TGTGCCAGCAGCGCCGGGACTGCTAATGAAAAACTGTTTTTT. Residues: CASSAGTANEKLFF.

The chain links TRBV2 to TRBJ1-2; 7 positions match TRBD1. The CDR3 contains 15 residues. CDR1 and CDR2 (germline): SNHLY, FYNNEI. With V trimmed by 6 bases and J by 5 bases, 12 bases remained unmatched. The CDR3 DNA follows: TGTGCCAGCAGACAGGGGAATTCCCTTCAATATGGCTACACCTTC. Its protein is CASRQGNSLQYGYTF.

The J gene is TRBJ2-2, the V gene TRBV9; D gene uncertain. Germline V gene sequence: CDR1 SGDLS, CDR2 YYNGEE. CDR3 size: 14 residues. V lost 0 bases and J 1 base, leaving 4 bases between the germline ends. The CDR3 nucleotides are TGTGCCAGCAGCGTAGACGGGAACACCGGGGAGCTGTTTTTT. This sequence encodes CASSVDGNTGELFF. Full variable domain (missing parts from reference TRBV9 and TRBJ2-2): DSGVTQTPKHLITATGQRVTLRCSPRSGDLSVYWYQQSLDQGLQFLIQYYNGEERAKGNILERFSAQQFPDLHSELNLSSLELGDSALYFCASSVDGNTGELFFGEGSRLTVL.

V usage is TRBV7-6 and J usage is TRBJ2-1; no firm D call. Germline CDR1 SGHVS, CDR2 FNYEAQ. V lost 5 bases, J lost 0 bases, and 11 bases lay in between. The CDR3 contains 15 residues. CDR3 DNA: TGTGCCAGCAGCCTCCAGAGGAGCTCCTACAATGAGCAGTTCTTC. Translated: CASSLQRSSYNEQFF. The full variable domain, with the rest looked up from reference TRBV7-6 and TRBJ2-1, is GAGVSQSPRYKVTKRGQDVALRCDPISGHVSLYWYRQALGQGPEFLTYFNYEAQQDKSGLPNDRFSAERPEGSISTLTIQRTEQRDSAMYRCASSLQRSSYNEQFFGPGTRLTVL.

The gene calls are TRBV4-2 and TRBJ1-4; D is possibly TRBD1 (5 bases). The V gene's germline CDR1 is LGHNA and CDR2 YNFKEQ. The ends were cut back, 0 bases at V and 3 bases at J, with 11 bases in the middle. The CDR3 is made up of 16 amino acids. CDR3 coding DNA: TGTGCCAGCAGCCAAGAGCGGGGCGGACCTAATGAAAAACTGTTTTTT. Encoded protein: CASSQERGGPNEKLFF.

This clone occurred a few times. The DNA for the CDR3 is TGTGCCAGCACTCGGGAGGGTGGGGTTGAAAAACTGTTTTTT. Its translation is CASTREGGVEKLFF. The J gene is TRBJ1-4, the V gene TRBV6-6; D not certain. Germline assignment: CDR1 MNHNY and CDR2 SVGAGI (reference sequence). The CDR3 consists of 14 residues. V was trimmed by 7 bases and J by 7 bases, leaving 16 bases between them.

J is TRBJ2-7 and V is TRBV19; 8 bases agree with TRBD2. Germline V gives CDR1 LNHDA, CDR2 SQIVND (reference sequence). The CDR3 covers 12 residues. After removal of 4 bases from V and 5 bases from J, the junction contained 1 base not matched to a gene. This chain's CDR3 is CASSNGGDEQYF. CDR3 DNA sequence: TGTGCCAGTAGTAACGGGGGGGACGAGCAGTACTTC.

V usage is TRBV11-2 and J usage is TRBJ2-1, with 13 bases that match TRBD2. CDR3 size: 15 residues. Germline V CDR1 and CDR2: SGHAT, FQNNGV. Trimming took 5 bases from V and 4 from J; bases not matched to a gene: 2. This CDR3 reads CASSTSGGGYNEQFF. The CDR3 DNA follows: TGTGCCAGCAGCACTAGCGGGGGGGGTTACAATGAGCAGTTCTTC.

This clone was seen a few times. The chain carries TRBV19 and TRBJ1-2; possibly TRBD1 for D (6 bases). CDR1 and CDR2 (germline): LNHDA, SQIVND (reference sequence). V dropped 6 bases and J dropped 7 bases, with 12 bases sitting between them. CDR3 size: 12 residues. CDR3 protein: CASSYRDSGYTF. The CDR3 nucleotides read TGTGCCAGTAGCTACAGGGATTCTGGCTACACCTTC.

This rearrangement joins TRBV9 to TRBJ2-7, with 7 nucleotides matching TRBD1. CDR1 and CDR2 (germline): SGDLS, YYNGEE. This CDR3 has 13 residues. The V and J ends lost 2 bases and 5 bases, in that order; junction bases with no gene match: 4. The CDR3 protein is CASSVRTGHEQYF. The CDR3 DNA follows: TGTGCCAGCAGCGTCCGGACAGGCCACGAGCAGTACTTC.

This chain joins TRBV6-1 and TRBJ1-4; no clear D gene. In germline, CDR1 is MNHNS, CDR2 SASEGT. This CDR3 contains 15 residues. Trimming pared 6 bases from V and 4 bases from J, leaving 15 bases between. The CDR3: CASRAKRRLNEKLFF. Written as DNA, the CDR3 is TGTGCCAGCAGAGCCAAGAGGCGGCTTAATGAAAAACTGTTTTTT.

This clone has only a few counts. V usage is TRBV6-5 and J usage is TRBJ2-5; the D gene is possibly TRBD1 (5 bases). The tail of the sequence fits TRBJ2-7 better, so the J call may be wrong. Germline values: CDR1 MNHEY, CDR2 SVGAGI. The CDR3 spans 15 residues. The CDR3 DNA reads as TGTGCCAGCAAGACAAGAGACAGATCGACCTACGAGCAGTACTTC. Its translation is CASKTRDRSTYEQYF.

This rearrangement joins TRBV7-2 to TRBJ1-1; 8 nucleotides agree with TRBD1. V dropped 4 bases and J dropped 0; count of bases not matched to a gene: 4. Germline V gives CDR1 SGHTA, CDR2 FQGNSA. This CDR3 is built from 15 residues. As DNA, the CDR3 is TGTGCCAGCAGCTCAGGGGGCGCGATGAACACTGAAGCTTTCTTT. Residues: CASSSGGAMNTEAFF.

CDR3 loop: CASSLTGNSNQPQHF. The CDR3 coding sequence is TGCGCCAGCAGCTTGACCGGGAATAGCAATCAGCCCCAGCATTTT. The rearrangement joins TRBV5-1 to TRBJ1-5; D ambiguous. Germline V gene sequence: CDR1 SGHRS, CDR2 YFSETQ. The CDR3 is made up of 15 amino acids. V was pared by 1 base and J by 0 bases, with 8 bases between.

The chain recombines TRBV4-3 with TRBJ1-1; 7 bases agree with TRBD1. The CDR3 is 14 amino acids. Looked up from germline, CDR1 is LGHNA and CDR2 is YSLEER. The trim removed 4 bases at V and 4 bases at J, leaving 6 bases unmatched. This CDR3 reads CASSPDRVGTEAFF. The CDR3 nucleotides are TGCGCCAGCAGCCCTGACAGGGTAGGCACTGAAGCTTTCTTT.

The V call is TRBV28, the J call TRBJ2-7; 9 bases agree with TRBD2. This CDR3 is 15 amino acids long. The V gene end was trimmed by 2 bases and the J gene end by 3 bases; junction bases not matched to a gene: 5. Germline V lookup: CDR1 MDHEN, CDR2 SYDVKM. The CDR3 here is CASSLSPAGGYEQYF. CDR3 DNA sequence: TGTGCCAGCAGTTTAAGCCCAGCGGGGGGCTACGAGCAGTACTTC.